A selection of T cell receptor beta chains follows, all from one sample in a study of T cell responses to AZD1222 COVID-19 vaccine. Data came from immunoSEQ multiplex PCR; TCRdb stores just in-frame clones and leaves some out. The sample yields about 140,000 clones, more than 70% seen once. Sequencing used peripheral blood, obtained on day 0 of AZD1222 vaccination. The receptor set was obtained from an adult in good health. The CDR3 runs from the conserved cysteine through the conserved F or W. Fields, in order: V gene, clone size, J gene, D gene, CDR3 DNA, CDR3 protein. The D gene is left open where the match is weak. For some rows the clone size is stated as once, few or many, or as a class when expanded; others skip it.

TRBV12-3/TRBV12-4	-	TRBJ2-7	-	TGTGCCAGCAGTTTTGGGGGCAACGAGCAGTACTTC	CASSFGGNEQYF
TRBV6-5	-	TRBJ1-1	TRBD1	TGTGCCAGCAGTTACTGGGGACAGGGGTACACTGAAGCTTTCTTT	CASSYWGQGYTEAFF
TRBV27	-	TRBJ2-2	-	TGTGCCAGCAGGGGAGCTACGAACACCGGGGAGCTGTTTTTT	CASRGATNTGELFF
TRBV19	-	TRBJ1-5	-	TGTGCCAGTAGTACCCCCGTGGGTTTAGGCCCTTATAGCAATCAGCCCCAGCATTTT	CASSTPVGLGPYSNQPQHF
TRBV7-9	-	TRBJ1-5	-	TGTGCCAGCAGCTTAGACCCCAGACAGAATAGCAATCAGCCCCAGCATTTT	CASSLDPRQNSNQPQHF
TRBV29-1	-	TRBJ2-1	-	TGCAGCGTCGCCCGGGACTTCGGTTTGGGTAATGAGCAGTTCTTC	CSVARDFGLGNEQFF
TRBV3-1/TRBV3-2	-	TRBJ2-2	-	TGTGCCAGCAGCCTCCTACTTAACACCGGGGAGCTGTTTTTT	CASSLLLNTGELFF
TRBV4-3	-	TRBJ1-4	TRBD1	TGCGCCAGCAGCCCTGGGACAGGTCATAATGAAAAACTGTTTTTT	CASSPGTGHNEKLFF
TRBV11-2	-	TRBJ1-1	-	TGTGCCAGCAGCTTAGGTAGCGGCGGATCTGAAGCTTTCTTT	CASSLGSGGSEAFF
TRBV9	-	TRBJ2-7	-	TGTGCCAGCAGCGTTGGGGGGACCGGAGAGCAGTACTTC	CASSVGGTGEQYF
TRBV10-3	-	TRBJ1-5	-	TGTGCCATCAGTGAGACAGACAATCAGCCCCAGCATTTT	CAISETDNQPQHF
TRBV5-4	-	TRBJ2-1	-	TGTGCCAGCAGCCCCGGTAGGAGGGACTACAATGAGCAGTTCTTC	CASSPGRRDYNEQFF
TRBV7-8	-	TRBJ1-6	-	TGTGCCAGCAGCTTAGTCACAGGGCAGAATTCACCCCTCCACTTT	CASSLVTGQNSPLHF
TRBV7-2	-	TRBJ1-1	-	TGTGCCAGCAGATTAAATATGGGGCAGGCTGAAGCTTTCTTT	CASRLNMGQAEAFF
TRBV4-1	once	TRBJ1-5	-	TGCGCCAGCAGCCAAGAGGTAGGGGCACTAAATCAGCCCCAGCATTTT	CASSQEVGALNQPQHF
TRBV9	-	TRBJ2-7	-	TGTGCCAGCAGCCCTAATTCCGGGGTGGGCCTAGACGAGCAGTACTTC	CASSPNSGVGLDEQYF
TRBV7-2	-	TRBJ2-1	TRBD1	TGTGCCAGCAGCTACCGGACAGGGGACGGCTTGAATGAGCAGTTCTTC	CASSYRTGDGLNEQFF
TRBV9	-	TRBJ2-1	TRBD2	TGTGCCAGCAGCGTAGAAACCGGGGGGGCCTACAATGAGCAGTTCTTC	CASSVETGGAYNEQFF
TRBV18	-	TRBJ1-1	-	TGTGCCAGCTCACCGTCCCAGAACACTGAAGCTTTCTTT	CASSPSQNTEAFF
TRBV11-3	-	TRBJ2-3	TRBD2	TGTGCCAGCTGTCCCCCAGCGGGAGGTGGAGTTACGCAGTATTTT	CASCPPAGGGVTQYF
TRBV27	once	TRBJ2-1	TRBD2	TGTGCCAGCACCAAAGACTTCGGACTAGCGGGGGGCTCGGGGTTTTACAATGAGCAGTTCTTC	CASTKDFGLAGGSGFYNEQFF
TRBV6-5	-	TRBJ2-3	-	TGTGCCAGCAGTTACGGGGGGCGGGCAGATACGCAGTATTTT	CASSYGGRADTQYF
TRBV3-1/TRBV3-2	-	TRBJ2-3	-	TGTGCCAGCAGCCCGACAGGGACTAGCACAGATACGCAGTATTTT	CASSPTGTSTDTQYF
TRBV18	-	TRBJ1-1	-	TGTGCCAGCTCCGGGGGGGGGCCATTGAACACTGAAGCTTTCTTT	CASSGGGPLNTEAFF
TRBV6-1	-	TRBJ2-5	TRBD2	TGTGCCAGCAGTGAACTAGCGGGGGCCCAAGAGACCCAGTACTTC	CASSELAGAQETQYF
TRBV9	-	TRBJ1-1	-	TGTGCCAGCAGCGCCGTCCCCTACACTGAAGCTTTCTTT	CASSAVPYTEAFF
TRBV10-3	-	TRBJ1-1	-	TGTGCCACCGAAGGGGACACTGAAGCTTTCTTT	CATEGDTEAFF
TRBV4-3	-	TRBJ1-6	-	TGCGCCAGCAGCCAAATGTGGACAGTGTCGGAGAATTCACCCCTCCACTTT	CASSQMWTVSENSPLHF
TRBV6-2/TRBV6-3	-	TRBJ2-7	TRBD2	TGTGCCAGCAGTTACCAACTAGCGGGGGGGTACGAGCAGTACTTC	CASSYQLAGGYEQYF
TRBV5-1	-	TRBJ1-2	-	TGCGCCAGCAGCCCCGGACGTGGGGCGCGGGATGGCTACACCTTC	CASSPGRGARDGYTF
TRBV5-4	-	TRBJ2-7	-	TGTGCCAGCAGCTTGGGACGGGACGGGTCCTACGAGCAGTACTTC	CASSLGRDGSYEQYF